The 28 T cell receptor beta chains given below trace back to one sample, sequenced in a study of response to subunit inactivated influenza vaccine. Using its own MiXCR run on the RT-PCR reads, TCRdb lists one record per CDR3 protein. The profile shows roughly 700,000 distinct CDR3 sequences, less than 20% of them singletons. The sequences come from PBMCs from blood, collected about 13 days after vaccination. Receptors were obtained from a man in his fifties who received an inactivated influenza vaccine.

The rearrangement joins TRBV18 to TRBJ2-1, with a tentative D call TRBD1 (6 bases). V was cut by 0 bases and J by 8 bases, with 17 bases left in between. Looked up from germline, CDR1 is KGHSH and CDR2 is LQKENI. The CDR3 is 16 residues long. Here the CDR3 reads CASSPPGTFLRDEQFF. The CDR3 DNA sequence: TGTGCCAGCTCACCACCCGGGACATTTCTAAGGGATGAGCAGTTCTTC.

This clonotype was seen a few times. The V and J genes are TRBV6-1 and TRBJ1-5; 8 bases fit TRBD1. V shed 6 bases and J 4 bases; nucleotides not matched to a gene: 8. Germline V CDR1 and CDR2: MNHNS, SASEGT. The CDR3 extends over 15 amino acids. The CDR3 DNA follows: TGTGCCAGCAGGCCACGCAGGGGGCTTAATCAGCCCCAGCATTTT. Its translation is CASRPRRGLNQPQHF.

This clonotype was counted between two and nine times. The chain couples TRBV6-5 to TRBJ1-1; TRBD1 matches at 8 bases. The V gene end was trimmed by 2 bases and the J gene end by 5 bases; junction bases not matched to a gene: 7. The CDR3 consists of 15 residues. Germline V gene lookup returns CDR1 MNHEY and CDR2 SVGAGI. The CDR3: CASSYLLGQETEAFF. For the CDR3, the DNA is TGTGCCAGCAGTTACCTCCTGGGACAGGAGACTGAAGCTTTCTTT.

This clonotype has only a few counts. The rearrangement links TRBV7-9 to TRBJ2-1; TRBD2 might be the D (5 bases). The germline V gene has CDR1 SEHNR and CDR2 FQNEAQ (reference sequence). The CDR3 runs 14 residues. V lost 3 bases to trimming and J lost 7 bases, with 13 bases between them. This CDR3 is CASSFRGSANEQFF. DNA of the CDR3: TGTGCCAGCAGCTTCCGAGGGTCCGCAAATGAGCAGTTCTTC. Full variable domain (outside the CDR3, taken from reference TRBV7-9 and TRBJ2-1): DTGVSQNPRHKITKRGQNVTFRCDPISEHNRLYWYRQTLGQGPEFLTYFQNEAQLEKSRLLSDRFSAERPKGSFSTLEIQRTEQGDSAMYLCASSFRGSANEQFFGPGTRLTVL.

The CDR3 DNA is TGTGCCAGCACCCGAGACCCGCGGGGGGGCCCAGAGACCCAGTACTTC. It codes for CASTRDPRGGPETQYF. The chain recombines TRBV12-3 or TRBV12-4 with TRBJ2-5; TRBD2 matches 9 bases. The CDR3 is 16 residues long. The junction had 13 bases not matched to a gene; V was cut back by 7 bases and J by 4 bases.

The chain joins TRBV11-1 to TRBJ2-2, with 12 bases aligning to TRBD2. Germline-derived CDR1 and CDR2 are SGHAT and FQDESV (reference sequence). V trimming: 7 bases; J trimming: 3 bases; junction bases outside the gene matches: 6. The CDR3 has 16 amino acids. The CDR3 DNA is TGTGCCAGCACCCGCAGACTAGCGGGAGACACCGGGGAGCTGTTTTTT. Translation: CASTRRLAGDTGELFF. Looking up the rest from reference TRBV11-1 and TRBJ2-2 gives the full variable domain: EAEVAQSPRYKITEKSQAVAFWCDPISGHATLYWYRQILGQGPELLVQFQDESVVDDSQLPKDRFSAERLKGVDSTLKIQPAELGDSAMYLCASTRRLAGDTGELFFGEGSRLTVL.

This clonotype was seen only a few times. V usage is TRBV12-3 or TRBV12-4 and J usage is TRBJ2-3, with D perhaps TRBD1 (5 bases). The CDR3 spans 15 residues. V was trimmed by 6 bases and J by 1 base, leaving 14 bases between them. The DNA for the CDR3 is TGTGCCAGCAGGACCCTCGTACAGGGCACAGATACGCAGTATTTT. Residues: CASRTLVQGTDTQYF.

This clonotype was detected a few times. The V call is TRBV20-1, the J call TRBJ2-7; TRBD2 matches 9 bases. In germline, CDR1 is DFQATT, CDR2 SNEGSKA (reference sequence). The CDR3 consists of 14 residues. With 5 bases clipped from V and 5 bases from J, the junction kept 10 bases outside the gene matches. CDR3 amino acids: CSAQKDSGSDEQYF. Written as DNA, the CDR3 is TGCAGTGCTCAAAAAGATAGCGGGAGCGACGAGCAGTACTTC.

The chain joins TRBV12-3 or TRBV12-4 to TRBJ1-5; maybe TRBD1 (5 bases). The germline V and J ends were trimmed by 2 bases and 3 bases, with 11 bases remaining between them. There are 15 residues in the CDR3. Written as DNA, the CDR3 is TGTGCCAGCAGTTTAAGTTCGGGGGTCAATCAGCCCCAGCATTTT. Protein: CASSLSSGVNQPQHF.

The V call is TRBV12-3 or TRBV12-4, the J call TRBJ1-5; no firm D call. The CDR3 spans 12 residues. V was shortened by 6 bases and J by 8 bases, with 11 bases between the two germline ends. CDR3 residues: CASRGSGEPQHF. Here the CDR3 DNA reads TGTGCCAGCAGGGGGTCGGGTGAGCCCCAGCATTTT.

This clonotype was recorded a few times. The chain carries TRBV20-1 and TRBJ2-5; either TRBD1 or TRBD2 may fit D (6 bases each). Germline values: CDR1 DFQATT, CDR2 SNEGSKA (reference sequence). Trimming stripped 7 bases from V and 3 bases from J, with 18 bases between. The CDR3 is made up of 14 amino acids. CDR3 sequence: CSVLSEEGEETQYF. CDR3 nucleotides: TGCAGTGTTCTCTCGGAGGAGGGGGAAGAGACCCAGTACTTC.

This clonotype was seen more than once but under ten times. The chain uses TRBV12-3 or TRBV12-4 and TRBJ2-1; no firm D call. V was trimmed by 7 bases and J by 7 bases, leaving 11 bases between them. There are 12 residues in the CDR3. The CDR3 spells CASKSTPNEQFF. CDR3 in DNA: TGTGCCAGCAAAAGTACCCCGAATGAGCAGTTCTTC.

This clonotype appeared a few times. The CDR3 DNA is TGCGCCAGCAGCTTGGGAACTTTTTCGGGTGCAGATACGCAGTATTTT. It translates to CASSLGTFSGADTQYF. The chain has TRBV5-1 and TRBJ2-3; D remains ambiguous. The V gene's germline CDR1 is SGHRS and CDR2 YFSETQ. The CDR3 contains 16 residues. Trimming pared 0 bases from V and 4 bases from J, leaving 15 bases between.

V gene TRBV5-5 combines with J gene TRBJ2-2; D not resolved. Germline V gives CDR1 SGHKS, CDR2 YYEKEE (reference sequence). The CDR3 loop spans 16 amino acids. Trimming stripped 3 bases from V and 6 bases from J, with 18 bases between. Written as DNA, the CDR3 is TGTGCCAGCAGCTACTCTATGGCAGGTCTTGCCGGGGAGCTGTTTTTT. This sequence encodes CASSYSMAGLAGELFF.

This clonotype was seen more than once but under ten times. This sequence joins TRBV29-1 and TRBJ2-1; either TRBD1 or TRBD2 may supply D (5 bases each). The CDR3 loop spans 14 amino acids. Trimming removed 5 bases from V and 0 bases from J, with 11 bases in between. CDR1 SQVTM and CDR2 ANQGSEA come from the germline V gene. CDR3: CSVLGTVSYNEQFF. The CDR3 DNA reads as TGCAGCGTTCTTGGGACCGTCTCCTACAATGAGCAGTTCTTC.

This clonotype was observed a few times. V and J are TRBV29-1 and TRBJ2-3; no clear D. Trimming cost V 6 bases and J 0 bases, with 10 bases left between them. The CDR3 spans 13 residues. Germline CDR1 SQVTM, CDR2 ANQGSEA. The CDR3 nucleotides are TGCAGCGTGGAGTTAGGAAGCACAGATACGCAGTATTTT. Translating it yields CSVELGSTDTQYF.

The chain employs TRBV20-1 and TRBJ1-2, with 7 bases that match TRBD1. With V trimmed by 4 bases and J by 4 bases, 6 bases remained unmatched. The CDR3 loop spans 13 amino acids. Germline lookup yields CDR1 DFQATT and CDR2 SNEGSKA (reference sequence). The CDR3 nucleotides are TGCAGTGCTACCCGGGACAGAGCCTATGGCTACACCTTC. Protein sequence: CSATRDRAYGYTF.

V and J are TRBV15 and TRBJ2-1; 11 nucleotides agree with TRBD2. The V segment lost 6 bases and the J segment 12 bases; nucleotides outside the gene matches: 7. Germline assignment: CDR1 LNHNV and CDR2 YYDKDF (reference sequence). The CDR3 consists of 13 residues. CDR3 nucleotides: TGTGCCACCAGGGGGACTAGCGGTCCGGCGCAGTTCTTC. It yields the protein CATRGTSGPAQFF.

This clonotype was recorded many times. The chain employs TRBV9 and TRBJ2-3, with D perhaps matching TRBD2 (6 bases). The germline gives CDR1 SGDLS, CDR2 YYNGEE. The CDR3 is 12 amino acids. The ends were cut back, 0 bases at V and 10 bases at J, with 9 bases in the middle. DNA for the CDR3: TGTGCCAGCAGCGTAGGCGGGATTCCGCAGTATTTT. Translation: CASSVGGIPQYF.

The chain recombines TRBV27 with TRBJ1-6; D ambiguous. V lost 5 bases and J lost 6, with 14 bases in between. This CDR3 spans 15 amino acids. The V gene's germline CDR1 is MNHEY and CDR2 SMNVEV (reference sequence). CDR3: CASSRNSNGNSPLHF. The CDR3 coding sequence is TGTGCCAGCAGTAGAAACAGCAACGGTAATTCACCCCTCCACTTT.

This clonotype was picked up many times. The chain joins TRBV12-3 or TRBV12-4 to TRBJ2-7; TRBD2 agrees at 10 bases. The CDR3 is made up of 15 amino acids. The V segment lost 4 bases and the J segment 4 bases; nucleotides outside the gene matches: 7. DNA for the CDR3: TGTGCCAGCAGTTCCCCTAGCGGGGGAAGGTACGAGCAGTACTTC. Translating gives CASSSPSGGRYEQYF.

Ten or more counts support this clonotype. This chain links TRBV7-2 with TRBJ1-2; TRBD1 might be the D (5 bases). Germline lookup yields CDR1 SGHTA and CDR2 FQGNSA. The CDR3 sequence is 15 residues long. V lost 6 bases and J lost 0, with 14 bases in between. CDR3 DNA: TGTGCCAGCAGTCTTCACACAGGAGCTAACTATGGCTACACCTTC. Translated, it gives CASSLHTGANYGYTF.

This clonotype was seen more than once but under ten times. The genes are TRBV9 and TRBJ2-5, with 8 positions matching TRBD2. The V gene's germline CDR1 is SGDLS and CDR2 YYNGEE. CDR3 size: 16 residues. The V gene end was trimmed by 0 bases and the J gene end by 4 bases; junction bases not matched to a gene: 8. The CDR3 DNA reads TGTGCCAGCAGCGTAGGACCCCGGGGGGGGAGAGAGACCCAGTACTTC. As protein: CASSVGPRGGRETQYF.

This chain joins TRBV29-1 and TRBJ2-7, with TRBD1 as a possible D gene (5 bases). The CDR3 has 14 residues. Germline loops: CDR1 SQVTM, CDR2 ANQGSEA. V was trimmed by 5 bases and J by 3 bases, leaving 17 bases between them. This chain's CDR3 is CSVSLSGHNYEQYF. The CDR3 region has the DNA TGCAGCGTTTCCCTGTCAGGGCACAACTACGAGCAGTACTTC.

The chain couples TRBV5-1 to TRBJ2-4; TRBD1 might be the D (5 bases). The germline V gene encodes CDR1 SGHRS and CDR2 YFSETQ. Between the trimmed V and J ends, which lost 0 bases and 8 bases, there was a span of 12 bases. The CDR3 is made up of 14 amino acids. CDR3: CASSLGAGYDIQYF. For the CDR3, the DNA is TGCGCCAGCAGCTTGGGGGCAGGGTACGACATTCAGTACTTC.

A few counts support this clonotype. The chain carries TRBV6-5 and TRBJ2-1, with 7 nucleotides matching TRBD2. The V gene's germline CDR1 is MNHEY and CDR2 SVGAGI. The CDR3 runs 16 residues. V lost 4 bases and J lost 7; bases outside the gene matches: 13. The CDR3 is CASSSSRGGPVNEQFF. DNA of the CDR3: TGTGCCAGCAGTTCCTCTAGGGGAGGGCCGGTGAATGAGCAGTTCTTC.

In its sample, this clonotype was seen many times. The CDR3: CASSTSGRWETQYF. Here the CDR3 DNA reads TGTGCCAGCAGTACTAGCGGGAGATGGGAGACCCAGTACTTC. The chain uses TRBV12-3 or TRBV12-4 and TRBJ2-5; TRBD2 matches 11 bases. V was pared by 5 bases and J by 5 bases, with 4 bases of the junction left unmatched. The CDR3 length is 14 residues.

CDR3 protein: CSAERVSYEQYF. In nucleotides, the CDR3 is TGCAGTGCCGAGCGGGTCTCCTACGAGCAGTACTTC. The chain couples TRBV20-1 to TRBJ2-7; D is perhaps TRBD2 (6 bases). V was shortened by 6 bases and J by 0 bases, with 9 bases between the two germline ends. Germline V gene lookup returns CDR1 DFQATT and CDR2 SNEGSKA (reference sequence). The CDR3 contains 12 residues.